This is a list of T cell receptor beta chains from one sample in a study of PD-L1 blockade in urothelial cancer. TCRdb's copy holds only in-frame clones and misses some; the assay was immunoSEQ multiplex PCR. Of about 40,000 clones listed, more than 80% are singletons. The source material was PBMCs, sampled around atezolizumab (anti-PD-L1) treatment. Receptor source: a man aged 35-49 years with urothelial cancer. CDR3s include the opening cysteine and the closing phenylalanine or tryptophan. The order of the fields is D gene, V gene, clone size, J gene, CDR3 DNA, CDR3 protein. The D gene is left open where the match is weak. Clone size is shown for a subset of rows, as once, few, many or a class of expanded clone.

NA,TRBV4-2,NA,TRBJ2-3,TGTGCCAGCAGCCGAGCCACAGATACGCAGTATTTT,CASSRATDTQYF
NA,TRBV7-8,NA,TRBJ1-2,TGTGCCAGCAGCTTAGATCCCAGGGTCTATGGCTACACCTTC,CASSLDPRVYGYTF
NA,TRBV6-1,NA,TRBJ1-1,TGTGCCAGCAGTGATCGGGGGGCGAACACTGAAGCTTTCTTT,CASSDRGANTEAFF
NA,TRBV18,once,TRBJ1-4,TGTGCCAGCTCACCACGGCAGGGTGAAAAACTGTTTTTT,CASSPRQGEKLFF
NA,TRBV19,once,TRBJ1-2,TGTGCCAGTAGCCCCTGGGTAGAGGCTAACTATGGCTACACCTTC,CASSPWVEANYGYTF
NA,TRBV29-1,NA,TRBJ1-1,TGCAGCGTCGGGGGGAGGGGGAACACTGAAGCTTTCTTT,CSVGGRGNTEAFF
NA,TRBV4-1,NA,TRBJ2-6,TGCGCCAGCAGTTTCCAGCTTGTGGGGCTGGGCCGGGGGGCCAACGTCCTGACTTTC,CASSFQLVGLGRGANVLTF
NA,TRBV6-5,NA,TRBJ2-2,TGTGCCAGCAGGACGGAGAGGTTCGGGGAGCTGTTTTTT,CASRTERFGELFF
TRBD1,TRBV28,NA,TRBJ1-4,TGTGCCAGCAGGGAGCCGGGACAGGTTAATGAAAAACTGTTTTTT,CASREPGQVNEKLFF
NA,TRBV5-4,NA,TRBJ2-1,TGTGCCAGCAGCTTGGGCCTAGCGACCACCTTCAATGAGCAGCAGTTCTTC,CASSLGLATTFNEQQFF
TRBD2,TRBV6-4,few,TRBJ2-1,TGTGCCAGCAGGCGACTAGCGGGAGGGAATGAGCAGTTCTTC,CASRRLAGGNEQFF
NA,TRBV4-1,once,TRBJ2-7,TGCGCCAGCAGCCAAGATGGCCAGGTCCCGAACTACGAGCAGTACTTC,CASSQDGQVPNYEQYF
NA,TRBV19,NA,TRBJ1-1,TGTGCCAGTAGTACAGGGAGGGCTGAAGCTTTCTTT,CASSTGRAEAFF
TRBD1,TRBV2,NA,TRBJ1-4,TGTGCCAGCAGTGGGGGACAGATTATACGCTCCAATGAAAAACTGTTTTTT,CASSGGQIIRSNEKLFF
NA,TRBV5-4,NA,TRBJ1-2,TGTGCCAGCAGCTTGGAACGAGGGCGCGGTTATGGCTACACCTTC,CASSLERGRGYGYTF
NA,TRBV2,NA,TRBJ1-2,TGTGCCAGCAGCGGACACAGAGCTAACTATGGCTACACCTTC,CASSGHRANYGYTF
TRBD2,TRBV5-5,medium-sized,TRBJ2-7,TGTGCCAGCAGCCGGACTAGCGGGAGACTCGGCGACGAGCAGTACTTC,CASSRTSGRLGDEQYF
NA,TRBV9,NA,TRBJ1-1,TGTGCCAGCAGCGCCCGACAGAACACTGAAGCTTTCTTT,CASSARQNTEAFF
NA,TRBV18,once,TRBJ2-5,TGTGCCAGCTCACTCGCCGGGGAGACCCAGTACTTC,CASSLAGETQYF
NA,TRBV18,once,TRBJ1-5,TGTGCCAGCTCATCGGGGGTTCAGCCCCAGCATTTT,CASSSGVQPQHF
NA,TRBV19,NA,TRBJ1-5,TGTGCCAGTAGTCGCGACAGGTCTAGCAATCAGCCCCAGCATTTT,CASSRDRSSNQPQHF
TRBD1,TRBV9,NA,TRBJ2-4,TGTGCCAGCAGCGCGGGGACAGGGCTAAACATTCAGTACTTC,CASSAGTGLNIQYF
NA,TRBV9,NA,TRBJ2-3,TGTGCCAGCAGCGTACGGTTAGCGGCAGATACGCAGTATTTT,CASSVRLAADTQYF
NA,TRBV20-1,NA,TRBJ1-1,TGCAGTGCTAGCCAGGACTTTGGGGCTTTCTTT,CSASQDFGAFF
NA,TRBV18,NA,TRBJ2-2,TGTGCCAGCTCACCCCGGGACACAAACACCGGGGAGCTGTTTTTT,CASSPRDTNTGELFF
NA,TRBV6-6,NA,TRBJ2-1,TGTGCCAGCAGTCCAGGGGGGTCCTACAATGAGCAGTTCTTC,CASSPGGSYNEQFF
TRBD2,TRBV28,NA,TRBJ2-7,TGTGCCAGCACCCTAATGGGGGGGGGCTACGAGCAGTACTTC,CASTLMGGGYEQYF
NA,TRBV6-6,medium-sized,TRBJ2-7,TGTGCCAGCAGTTATATAGGGAGCTCCTACGAGCAGTACTTC,CASSYIGSSYEQYF
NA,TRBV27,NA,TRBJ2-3,TGCGATCACCCGGAGGGCCGTTGGATAAAAGATACGCAGTATTTT,CDHPEGRWIKDTQYF
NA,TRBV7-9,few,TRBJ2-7,TGTGCCAGCAGCTTGTTTCCAGGGGCCTACGAGCAGTACTTC,CASSLFPGAYEQYF
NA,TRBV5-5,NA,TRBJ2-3,TGTGCCAGCAGCCGAAGGGGGGGCGCGAGTCTGGATACGCAGTATTTT,CASSRRGGASLDTQYF
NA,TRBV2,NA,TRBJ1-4,TGTGCCAGCACGAGGAATGGTGAAAAACTGTTTTTT,CASTRNGEKLFF
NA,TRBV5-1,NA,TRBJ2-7,TGCGCCAGCAGCTTGGACGGCTACGAGCAGTACTTC,CASSLDGYEQYF
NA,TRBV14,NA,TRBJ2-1,TGTGCCAGCAGGGCGGGCTCCTACAATGAGCAGTTCTTC,CASRAGSYNEQFF
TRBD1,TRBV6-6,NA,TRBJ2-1,TGTGCCAGCAGTTCCAGGACAGGGGCTAATGAGCAGTTCTTC,CASSSRTGANEQFF